These T cell receptor beta chains were read from a single sample in a study of TIL therapy for anti-PD-1-resistant metastatic lung cancer. Profiling relied on immunoSEQ multiplex PCR, and the TCRdb table lists in-frame clones only, not all of them. The repertoire holds about 21,000 clones, more than 65% seen once, with just under 2% in the top ten. Sample: blood, taken at baseline. Receptors were obtained from a person between 25 and 79 years old with non-small cell lung cancer. The CDR3 runs from the conserved cysteine through the conserved F or W. D genes are given only for firm matches. Size is stated for part of the rows, as once, few or many counts, or as a class when the clone is expanded.

>TRBJ2-1|NA|NA|TRBV5-1
CASSAQAAWDNEQFF
TGCGCCAGCAGCGCACAGGCAGCCTGGGACAATGAGCAGTTCTTC
>TRBJ1-1|once|TRBD1|TRBV29-1
CSVGQGRGTEAFF
TGCAGCGTGGGACAGGGAAGAGGCACTGAAGCTTTCTTT
>TRBJ1-1|NA|NA|TRBV7-2
CASSLDRVRVNTEAFF
TGTGCCAGCAGCTTAGACAGGGTAAGGGTGAACACTGAAGCTTTCTTT
>TRBJ2-7|few|TRBD1|TRBV5-1
CASSLGTGGNEQYF
TGCGCCAGCAGCTTGGGGACAGGGGGAAACGAGCAGTACTTC
>TRBJ2-7|NA|NA|TRBV19
CASTSTGSSEGEQYF
TGTGCCAGTACCTCGACTGGATCTAGCGAGGGCGAGCAGTACTTC
>TRBJ2-1|NA|NA|TRBV2
CAGGTSVVTNEQFF
TGTGCCGGGGGGACTTCAGTAGTAACCAATGAGCAGTTCTTC
>TRBJ1-2|NA|NA|TRBV5-6
CASSLGQSYGYTF
TGTGCCAGCAGCTTGGGACAGTCCTATGGCTACACCTTC
>TRBJ2-7|NA|NA|TRBV30
CAWSVLRQYEQYF
TGTGCCTGGAGTGTACTTCGGCAATACGAGCAGTACTTC
>TRBJ1-2|NA|NA|TRBV12-3/TRBV12-4
CASSEQGNGYTF
TGTGCCAGCAGCGAACAGGGCAATGGCTACACCTTC
>TRBJ2-4|NA|TRBD1|TRBV4-1
CASSQVLSGQGPAKNIQYF
TGCGCCAGCAGCCAAGTCCTTTCGGGACAGGGGCCCGCCAAAAACATTCAGTACTTC
>TRBJ2-7|NA|NA|TRBV2
CASSLQGQQYF
TGTGCCAGCAGTTTACAGGGCCAGCAGTACTTC
>TRBJ2-1|NA|TRBD2|TRBV5-1
CASSLGLAGIYNEQFF
TGCGCCAGCAGCTTGGGGCTAGCGGGGATCTACAATGAGCAGTTCTTC
>TRBJ2-2|NA|NA|TRBV7-2
CASSLGGGGTGELFF
TGTGCCAGCAGCTTGGGTGGGGGAGGAACCGGGGAGCTGTTTTTT
>TRBJ1-1|few|TRBD1|TRBV19
CASSRGQGSTEAFF
TGTGCCAGTAGTAGGGGACAGGGGAGCACTGAAGCTTTCTTT
>TRBJ2-6|NA|NA|TRBV6-5
CASRTGSSGANVLTF
TGTGCCAGCCGGACCGGGAGCTCTGGGGCCAACGTCCTGACTTTC
>TRBJ1-2|few|NA|TRBV30
CAWSPGPSYGYTF
TGTGCCTGGAGTCCAGGACCGAGCTATGGCTACACCTTC
>TRBJ2-6|NA|NA|TRBV5-4
CASSLDSSGANVLTF
TGTGCCAGCAGCTTGGACAGCTCTGGGGCCAACGTCCTGACTTTC
>TRBJ2-7|NA|TRBD2|TRBV28
CTSSLYARLAVNYEQYF
TGTACCAGCAGTTTATACGCTCGACTAGCGGTAAACTACGAGCAGTACTTC
>TRBJ1-5|NA|NA|TRBV30
CAWSAGTAPQHF
TGTGCCTGGAGTGCGGGGACCGCGCCCCAGCATTTT
>TRBJ2-3|NA|NA|TRBV20-1
CSASERSGDTQYF
TGCAGTGCTAGTGAGCGGAGCGGAGATACGCAGTATTTT
>TRBJ1-1|NA|NA|TRBV15
CATSRDGWGTENTEAFF
TGTGCCACCAGCAGAGACGGTTGGGGGACGGAGAACACTGAAGCTTTCTTT
>TRBJ1-2|NA|NA|TRBV6-2/TRBV6-3
CASSRPPGANYGYTF
TGTGCCAGCAGTCGGCCCCCAGGGGCTAACTATGGCTACACCTTC
>TRBJ1-2|once|TRBD1|TRBV3-1/TRBV3-2
CASSRGTVEGYTF
TGTGCCAGCAGCCGCGGGACAGTGGAAGGCTACACCTTC
>TRBJ2-3|few|NA|TRBV6-2/TRBV6-3
CASSSRLGGDTQYF
TGTGCCAGCAGTTCCCGCCTCGGGGGAGATACGCAGTATTTT
>TRBJ1-4|NA|NA|TRBV30
CAWSWDEKLFF
TGTGCCTGGAGTTGGGATGAAAAACTGTTTTTT
>TRBJ2-5|few|NA|TRBV19
CASSTVRGRQETQYF
TGTGCCAGTAGTACGGTAAGGGGTCGACAAGAGACCCAGTACTTC
>TRBJ2-6|once|NA|TRBV24-1
CATRQSSGANVLTF
TGTGCCACCAGGCAAAGCTCTGGGGCCAACGTCCTGACTTTC
>TRBJ2-7|NA|NA|TRBV5-4
CASSSRGEDEQYF
TGTGCCAGCAGCTCCAGGGGCGAAGACGAGCAGTACTTC
>TRBJ2-7|NA|NA|TRBV2
CASTRVALSYEQYF
TGTGCCAGCACCAGGGTAGCCCTCTCCTACGAGCAGTACTTC
>TRBJ1-5|NA|NA|TRBV6-4
CASSGELDQPQHF
TGTGCCAGCAGTGGAGAGCTTGATCAGCCCCAGCATTTT
>TRBJ2-1|medium-sized|NA|TRBV4-1
CASSQDRAGYNEQFF
TGCGCCAGCAGCCAAGATCGGGCGGGTTACAATGAGCAGTTCTTC
>TRBJ2-2|few|TRBD2|TRBV2
CASSPSGTGGTGELFF
TGTGCCAGCAGTCCTAGCGGGACCGGCGGCACCGGGGAGCTGTTTTTT
>TRBJ2-1|NA|NA|TRBV18
CASSPTRSYNEQFF
TGTGCCAGCTCACCAACCCGCTCCTACAATGAGCAGTTCTTC
>TRBJ2-3|NA|NA|TRBV6-5
CASRKLSDTQYF
TGTGCCAGCAGGAAACTATCTGATACGCAGTATTTT
>TRBJ2-7|NA|TRBD2|TRBV18
CASSPSSGGSYEQYF
TGTGCCAGCTCACCCTCAAGCGGGGGCTCCTACGAGCAGTACTTC
>TRBJ1-1|NA|NA|TRBV5-6
CASKKGSFMNTEAFF
TGTGCCAGCAAGAAGGGTTCTTTTATGAACACTGAAGCTTTCTTT
>TRBJ1-6|NA|TRBD1|TRBV30
CAWRQGYNSPLHF
TGTGCCTGGAGACAGGGGTATAATTCACCCCTCCACTTT
>TRBJ1-2|NA|NA|TRBV29-1
CSSAGLFGYTF
TGCAGCTCCGCGGGGCTGTTTGGCTACACCTTC
>TRBJ2-2|NA|TRBD2|TRBV24-1
CATRGGEDTGELFF
TGTGCCACCAGGGGGGGGGAAGACACCGGGGAGCTGTTTTTT
>TRBJ1-4|NA|TRBD1|TRBV2
CASSGWTGGGEKLFF
TGTGCCAGCAGTGGATGGACAGGGGGCGGTGAAAAACTGTTTTTT
>TRBJ2-1|NA|TRBD2|TRBV2
CASRGGSSYNEQFF
TGTGCCAGCAGGGGGGGGAGCTCCTACAATGAGCAGTTCTTC
>TRBJ2-3|NA|TRBD1|TRBV2
CATGGGERTDTQYF
TGTGCCACAGGGGGCGGAGAACGCACAGATACGCAGTATTTT
>TRBJ2-1|NA|TRBD1|TRBV5-1
CASSLVFGGTGVSTTYNEQFF
TGCGCCAGCAGCTTGGTGTTTGGGGGGACAGGAGTTTCCACTACCTACAATGAGCAGTTCTTC
>TRBJ1-1|NA|NA|TRBV7-2
CASSFGQFMNTEAFF
TGTGCCAGCAGCTTTGGCCAGTTCATGAACACTGAAGCTTTCTTT
>TRBJ2-7|NA|NA|TRBV4-1
CASSQDSQGPYEQYF
TGCGCCAGCAGCCAAGATTCCCAGGGACCCTACGAGCAGTACTTC
>TRBJ1-2|few|NA|TRBV3-1/TRBV3-2
CASSLLANYGYTF
TGTGCCAGCAGCCTTCTGGCCAACTATGGCTACACCTTC
>TRBJ2-5|NA|TRBD2|TRBV5-1
CASSLVLAGDQETQYF
TGCGCCAGCAGCTTGGTACTAGCGGGGGACCAAGAGACCCAGTACTTC
>TRBJ1-1|NA|NA|TRBV3-1/TRBV3-2
CASSQIAGTEAFF
TGTGCCAGCAGCCAAATCGCGGGCACTGAAGCTTTCTTT